This TCR beta chain was obtained from a study of blood T cell repertoires in COVID-19. Turning to the study itself: There were acute and convalescent COVID-19 samples, and they came from the United States, Italy and Spain. PBMCs, B-cell-depleted T cells, or T cells provided the cDNA or gDNA that made up the material.

Trimming at V came to 5 bases and at J to 2 bases, leaving 8 bases not matched to a gene. The germline V gene has CDR1 MNHEY and CDR2 SVGAGI. CDR3 length: 15 amino acids. Clones were read by immunoSEQ multiplex PCR, and TCRdb kept only the in-frame ones, dropping some. The repertoire holds 210,000 or so clones, with less than 85% as singletons. In its sample, this clone was seen once. The receptor's source is a woman older than 75 with COVID-19, enrolled during active disease. The sample consisted of peripheral blood. The chain is built from TRBV6-5 and TRBJ1-1; 7 bases are shared with TRBD1. CDR3 residues: CASSKSGGANTEAFF. The CDR3 DNA reads as TGTGCCAGCAGTAAATCAGGGGGAGCAAACACTGAAGCTTTCTTT.